These 15 T cell receptor beta chains came from one sample sequenced in a study of T-cell reconstitution after alpha-beta-depleted transplantation in children. Unique molecular identifiers were incorporated during preparation of the TCRbeta library. TCRdb redid the calling of the PCR reads with MiXCR, one entry per CDR3 protein. This sample has 250,000 or so distinct CDR3 sequences; 8.2% occur once, and the top ten carry approximately 6%. The sequencing used PBMCs, mostly from graft donor cells, collected 180 days after TCRalphabeta/CD19-depleted stem cell transplant. The source is a male patient younger than 18 who had a stem cell transplant for acute lymphoblastic leukemia, so the T cells may come from the graft donor.

In its sample, this clonotype was seen many times. The gene calls are TRBV6-6 and TRBJ1-1; 7 bases line up with TRBD1. The CDR3 spans 13 residues. The V and J ends lost 4 bases and 3 bases, in that order; junction bases with no gene match: 2. Germline CDR1 reads MNHNY; CDR2 reads SVGAGI (reference sequence). CDR3: CASSSDRDTEAFF. CDR3 nucleotides: TGTGCCAGCAGTTCCGACAGGGACACTGAAGCTTTCTTT.

This clonotype was observed many times. The DNA of the CDR3 is TGCAGTGCTAGTCCGGGGCCCGGGGAGCTGTTTTTT. Protein sequence: CSASPGPGELFF. The rearrangement joins TRBV20-1 to TRBJ2-2; D tentatively fits TRBD1 or TRBD2 (5 bases each). V was pared by 3 bases and J by 6 bases, with 8 bases between. There are 12 residues in the CDR3. CDR1 DFQATT and CDR2 SNEGSKA come from the germline V gene (reference sequence).

The V and J genes are TRBV20-1 and TRBJ1-5, with TRBD1 as a possible D gene (5 bases). The germline V gene encodes CDR1 DFQATT and CDR2 SNEGSKA (reference sequence). The CDR3 sequence is 16 residues long. V lost 0 bases, J lost 2 bases, and 14 bases lay in between. The CDR3: CSARDRGGTGNQPQHF. CDR3 coding DNA: TGCAGTGCTAGAGATCGGGGGGGTACGGGCAATCAGCCCCAGCATTTT.

There are many counts of this clonotype. V usage is TRBV29-1 and J usage is TRBJ2-3; no clear D. The germline V gene encodes CDR1 SQVTM and CDR2 ANQGSEA. The CDR3 is 17 amino acids. The V gene lost 6 bases and the J gene lost 0 bases, with 22 bases spanning the gap. CDR3 sequence (DNA): TGCAGCGTACCAGACAATTTCCTCTTATCTAGCACAGATACGCAGTATTTT. Translating it yields CSVPDNFLLSSTDTQYF.

This clonotype was found many times. V is TRBV20-1 and J is TRBJ2-7; 7 bases line up with TRBD1. Germline CDR1 and CDR2: DFQATT and SNEGSKA (reference sequence). The trim removed 6 bases at V and 3 bases at J, leaving 8 bases unmatched. The CDR3 covers 13 residues. CDR3 bases: TGCAGTGCCGAGATGACAGGGCTCTACGAGCAGTACTTC. This codes for CSAEMTGLYEQYF.

About this clonotype: A much larger clonotype is one base distant, so this may be a read error. The rearrangement uses TRBV6-5 and TRBJ2-5; D gene uncertain. Germline V gene lookup returns CDR1 MNHEY and CDR2 SVGAGI. This CDR3 spans 12 amino acids. V shed 6 bases and J shed 8 bases, with 13 bases lying between them. This CDR3 is CASRVTWETQYF. The CDR3 DNA sequence: TGTGCCAGCAGGGTTACCTGGGAAACCCAGTACTTC.

This clonotype was counted at least ten times. The chain carries TRBV5-1 and TRBJ2-5, with 7 bases identical to TRBD2. With 0 bases clipped from V and 1 base from J, the junction kept 12 bases outside the gene matches. CDR1 and CDR2 from the germline V gene are SGHRS and YFSETQ. This CDR3 region has 18 residues. The chain's CDR3 is CASSLVVGVAGPQETQYF. CDR3 coding DNA: TGCGCCAGCAGCTTGGTCGTGGGCGTAGCGGGCCCCCAAGAGACCCAGTACTTC. Drawing the rest from reference TRBV5-1 and TRBJ2-5, the complete variable domain is KAGVTQTPRYLIKTRGQQVTLSCSPISGHRSVSWYQQTPGQGLQFLFEYFSETQRNKGNFPGRFSGRQFSNSRSEMNVSTLELGDSALYLCASSLVVGVAGPQETQYFGPGTRLLVL.

This clonotype appeared many times. J is TRBJ2-7 and V is TRBV3-1; 12 bases agree with TRBD2. The CDR3 covers 15 residues. CDR1 is LGHDT and CDR2 is YNNKEL in the germline V gene (reference sequence). J lost 5 bases, V lost 4 bases, and 6 bases had no gene match. The CDR3 is CASSRGLAGGDEQYF. In nucleotides, the CDR3 is TGTGCCAGCAGCCGGGGACTAGCGGGCGGAGACGAGCAGTACTTC.

This clonotype has at least ten counts. The chain links TRBV20-1 to TRBJ2-3; maybe TRBD1 (6 bases). The CDR3 is 16 amino acids. V lost 3 bases and J lost 6, with 22 bases in between. Per the germline V gene, CDR1 is DFQATT and CDR2 is SNEGSKA (reference sequence). DNA of the CDR3: TGCAGTGCTAGCTTCAGGGGACCACTACCGGGGGATACGCAGTATTTT. This gives the protein CSASFRGPLPGDTQYF.

The rearrangement links TRBV12-3 or TRBV12-4 to TRBJ2-2, with 7 bases fitting TRBD2. V gave up 7 bases and J gave up 1 base; unmatched junction bases: 9. The CDR3 consists of 16 residues. DNA for the CDR3: TGTGCCAGCACCCCGTGGGGCGGGGGGAACACCGGGGAGCTGTTTTTT. The encoded protein is CASTPWGGGNTGELFF.

The sample holds many counts of this clonotype. The J gene is TRBJ2-1, the V gene TRBV10-3; 7 bases are shared with TRBD2. The CDR3 extends over 11 amino acids. Germline V gene sequence: CDR1 ENHRY, CDR2 SYGVKD. V shed 7 bases, J shed 10 bases, and the junction held 4 bases outside the gene matches. CDR3 sequence reads: CAITAGEEQFF. In DNA form, the CDR3 reads TGTGCCATCACGGCGGGAGAAGAGCAGTTCTTC.

This clonotype occurred many times. J is TRBJ1-2 and V is TRBV10-3; D is ambiguous. The CDR3 covers 12 residues. Trimming took 0 bases from V and 8 from J, leaving 7 bases between them. Germline V lookup: CDR1 ENHRY, CDR2 SYGVKD. The CDR3 DNA follows: TGTGCCATCAGTGAGTCCCCGTGGGGCTACACCTTC. Protein product: CAISESPWGYTF.

This clonotype was observed at least ten times. The rearrangement links TRBV20-1 to TRBJ2-7; TRBD2 matches 14 bases. The V gene's germline CDR1 is DFQATT and CDR2 SNEGSKA (reference sequence). CDR3 size: 16 residues. V shed 0 bases, J shed 7 bases, and the junction held 8 bases outside the gene matches. The CDR3 is CSARDPGTSGGREQYF. DNA for the CDR3: TGCAGTGCTAGAGATCCCGGGACTAGCGGGGGAAGGGAGCAGTACTTC.

This clonotype showed up many times. The chain has TRBV20-1 and TRBJ1-4, with 8 nucleotides matching TRBD1. Per the germline V gene, CDR1 is DFQATT and CDR2 is SNEGSKA (reference sequence). Unmatched junction bases numbered 6, after V lost 5 bases and J lost 4 bases. The CDR3 extends over 14 amino acids. The CDR3 loop is CSAPKTGDNEKLFF. The DNA of the CDR3 is TGCAGTGCTCCAAAGACAGGGGATAATGAAAAACTGTTTTTT.

This clonotype was seen ten or more times. The chain employs TRBV12-3 or TRBV12-4 and TRBJ2-7, with D possibly being TRBD1 (6 bases). Trimming removed 6 bases at V and 1 base at J, with 16 bases between. CDR3 length: 15 residues. The CDR3 is CASRDSRILSYEQYF. CDR3 nucleotides: TGTGCCAGCAGGGACAGCCGAATACTTTCCTACGAGCAGTACTTC.